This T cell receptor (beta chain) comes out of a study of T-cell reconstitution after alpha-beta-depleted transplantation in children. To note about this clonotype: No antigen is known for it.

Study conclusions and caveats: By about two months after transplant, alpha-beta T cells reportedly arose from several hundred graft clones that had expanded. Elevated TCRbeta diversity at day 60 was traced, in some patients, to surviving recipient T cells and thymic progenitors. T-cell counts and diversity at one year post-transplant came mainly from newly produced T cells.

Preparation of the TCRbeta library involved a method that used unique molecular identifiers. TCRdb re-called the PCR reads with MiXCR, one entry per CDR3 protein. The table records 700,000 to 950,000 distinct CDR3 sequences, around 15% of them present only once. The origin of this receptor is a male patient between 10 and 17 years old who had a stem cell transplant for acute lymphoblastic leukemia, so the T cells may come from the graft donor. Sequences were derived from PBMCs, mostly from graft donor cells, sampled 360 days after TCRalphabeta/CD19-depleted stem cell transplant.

Here the CDR3 reads CASSLVSIGELFF. CDR3 bases: TGCGCCAGCAGCTTGGTTAGCATCGGGGAGCTGTTTTTT. The V and J genes are TRBV5-1 and TRBJ2-2; D call uncertain. This CDR3 comprises 13 residues. Trimming stripped 0 bases from V and 7 bases from J, with 7 bases between. The germline V gene has CDR1 SGHRS and CDR2 YFSETQ. Complete variable domain (other parts from reference TRBV5-1 and TRBJ2-2): KAGVTQTPRYLIKTRGQQVTLSCSPISGHRSVSWYQQTPGQGLQFLFEYFSETQRNKGNFPGRFSGRQFSNSRSEMNVSTLELGDSALYLCASSLVSIGELFFGEGSRLTVL.